What follows are 25 T cell receptor beta chains derived from one specimen sequenced in a study of blood T cell repertoires in COVID-19. The repertoire was sequenced with immunoSEQ multiplex PCR; TCRdb's copy has only in-frame clones and lacks some. This table has some 41,000 clones, around 83% appearing once. Sequenced: peripheral blood. These receptors all stem from a woman aged 80 or over with active or convalescent COVID-19.

The rearrangement joins TRBV10-3 to TRBJ1-2; D is possibly TRBD1 (6 bases). V lost 4 bases, J lost 8 bases, and 20 bases lay in between. Per the germline V gene, CDR1 is ENHRY and CDR2 is SYGVKD. The CDR3 length is 15 residues. The CDR3 nucleotides read TGTGCCATCAGTGGGAATTACAGGGAAAAGGGGGGCTACACCTTC. Encoded protein: CAISGNYREKGGYTF.

V usage is TRBV19 and J usage is TRBJ2-4; D is possibly TRBD1 (6 bases). The CDR3 extends over 15 amino acids. Trimming removed 7 bases at V and 4 bases at J, with 17 bases between. Germline CDR1 LNHDA, CDR2 SQIVND (reference sequence). This chain's CDR3 is CASNPGSQGKNIQYF. The CDR3 coding sequence is TGTGCCAGTAACCCCGGCTCGCAGGGGAAAAACATTCAGTACTTC. The whole variable domain, remainder taken from reference TRBV19 and TRBJ2-4, is DGGITQSPKYLFRKEGQNVTLSCEQNLNHDAMYWYRQDPGQGLRLIYYSQIVNDFQKGDIAEGYSVSREKKESFPLTVTSAQKNPTAFYLCASNPGSQGKNIQYFGAGTRLSVL.

The gene calls are TRBV27 and TRBJ2-2; 10 positions agree with TRBD1. J lost 5 bases, V lost 7 bases, and 7 bases had no gene match. The CDR3 extends over 15 amino acids. Germline assignment: CDR1 MNHEY and CDR2 SMNVEV (reference sequence). As DNA, the CDR3 is TGTGCCAGCAATGGACAGGGGGGGGTGACCGGGGAGCTGTTTTTT. Translation gives CASNGQGGVTGELFF.

This chain uses TRBV5-1 with TRBJ1-1, with a possible D match to TRBD1 (5 bases). V gave up 0 bases and J gave up 8 bases, with 5 bases separating them. The length of the CDR3 is 11 residues. Germline CDR1 is SGHRS and CDR2 is YFSETQ. The CDR3 region has the DNA TGCGCCAGCAGCTTGGACAGGGAAGCTTTCTTT. Protein product: CASSLDREAFF.

The genes are TRBV10-3 and TRBJ1-1; 7 nucleotides line up with TRBD1. The CDR3 is 15 amino acids. V lost 3 bases, J lost 3 bases, and 7 bases stayed unmatched. The germline CDR1 and CDR2 sequences are ENHRY and SYGVKD. CDR3 protein: CAISDFTRGDTEAFF. Written as DNA, the CDR3 is TGTGCCATCAGTGACTTTACCAGGGGGGACACTGAAGCTTTCTTT.

V is TRBV9 and J is TRBJ2-2, with a tentative D call TRBD1 (5 bases). The V end was cut by 4 bases, the J end by 3 bases, with 13 bases between. The CDR3 is 15 residues long. Looked up from germline, CDR1 is SGDLS and CDR2 is YYNGEE. The CDR3 DNA is TGTGCCAGCAGCTTAATGTGGGGCTACACCGGGGAGCTGTTTTTT. Its translation is CASSLMWGYTGELFF.

The chain has TRBV29-1 and TRBJ2-4, with 11 bases that match TRBD2. V was clipped by 5 bases and J by 0 bases; unmatched bases: 3. Germline assignment: CDR1 SQVTM and CDR2 ANQGSEA. The CDR3 loop spans 15 amino acids. The CDR3 coding sequence is TGCAGCGTTTTCGGGACTAGCGGAGCCAAAAACATTCAGTACTTC. Its translation is CSVFGTSGAKNIQYF.

The chain joins TRBV4-2 to TRBJ2-1, with 9 nucleotides matching TRBD2. V was clipped by 1 base and J by 3 bases; unmatched bases: 4. Per germline, CDR1 LGHNA and CDR2 YNFKEQ. The CDR3 loop spans 16 amino acids. CDR3 bases: TGTGCCAGCAGCCAAGTGGCTAGCGGGGTCTACAATGAGCAGTTCTTC. It encodes CASSQVASGVYNEQFF.

V usage is TRBV11-3 and J usage is TRBJ2-7, with D possibly being TRBD2 (5 bases). Germline CDR1 SGHNT, CDR2 YENEEA. V dropped 1 base and J dropped 5 bases, with 9 bases sitting between them. The CDR3 is 13 amino acids. CDR3 in DNA: TGTGCCAGCAGCTTAGGCCCCGGGGACGAGCAGTACTTC. Its protein product is CASSLGPGDEQYF.

This clone appeared a single time. The chain uses TRBV18 and TRBJ2-7; 13 bases agree with TRBD2. J was trimmed by 4 bases and V by 3 bases; bases with no gene match: 3. CDR1 KGHSH and CDR2 LQKENI come from the germline V gene. The CDR3 runs 15 residues. CDR3 in amino acids: CASSPPGLAGYEQYF. In nucleotides, the CDR3 is TGTGCCAGCTCACCGCCGGGACTAGCGGGATACGAGCAGTACTTC. Looking up the rest from reference TRBV18 and TRBJ2-7 gives the full variable domain: NAGVMQNPRHLVRRRGQEARLRCSPMKGHSHVYWYRQLPEEGLKFMVYLQKENIIDESGMPKERFSAEFPKEGPSILRIQQVVRGDSAAYFCASSPPGLAGYEQYFGPGTRLTVT.

This chain uses TRBV6-7 with TRBJ1-2; D is unresolved. TRBV6-7 is identified as an open reading frame with a role that is uncertain. The CDR3 length is 16 residues. V lost 5 bases and J 2 bases, leaving 18 bases between the germline ends. The CDR3 nucleotides are TGTGCCAGCAGTGAGGAAGATCGATTTGCAAACTATGGCTACACCTTC. Translation gives CASSEEDRFANYGYTF.

This chain links TRBV11-2 with TRBJ2-5; 7 bases match TRBD2. V lost 5 bases and J lost 2; bases outside the gene matches: 11. CDR1 and CDR2 from the germline V gene are SGHAT and FQNNGV. CDR3 length: 16 residues. CDR3 DNA: TGTGCCAGCAGCCGAACGAGCGGGATGAGGCAAGAGACCCAGTACTTC. This translates into CASSRTSGMRQETQYF.

This chain uses TRBV2 with TRBJ1-2; TRBD1 matches 7 bases. CDR3 length: 15 amino acids. CDR1 and CDR2 (germline): SNHLY, FYNNEI. Losses at the gene ends were 7 bases for V and 8 bases for J; bases not matched to a gene: 16. The CDR3 protein is CASTKETGKIPGYTF. The CDR3 DNA reads as TGTGCCAGCACCAAAGAGACAGGGAAAATACCCGGCTACACCTTC.

This clone came up a few times. The gene calls are TRBV5-6 and TRBJ1-5, with D hard to call. The length of the CDR3 is 13 residues. Between the trimmed V and J ends, which lost 2 bases and 7 bases, there was a span of 10 bases. Per the germline V gene, CDR1 is SGHDT and CDR2 is YYEEEE. This chain's CDR3 is CASSFGGRQPQHF. CDR3 DNA sequence: TGTGCCAGCAGCTTCGGAGGGCGCCAGCCCCAGCATTTT.

J is TRBJ2-3 and V is TRBV18; D might be TRBD1 (6 bases). Per germline, CDR1 KGHSH and CDR2 LQKENI. The V end lost 3 bases, the J end lost 2 bases, and 9 bases lay between the germline ends. The CDR3 extends over 14 amino acids. CDR3 residues: CASSPTGYTDTQYF. The CDR3 bases are TGTGCCAGCTCACCTACAGGGTACACAGATACGCAGTATTTT.

This clone was counted between two and nine times. This sequence joins TRBV10-3 and TRBJ1-2, with TRBD1 matching over 7 bases. Looked up from germline, CDR1 is ENHRY and CDR2 is SYGVKD. CDR3 length: 16 residues. Trimming at V came to 6 bases and at J to 3 bases, leaving 13 bases not matched to a gene. CDR3 amino acids: CAISLRSGTAYYGYTF. The CDR3 DNA reads as TGTGCCATCAGCCTGCGGTCCGGGACAGCATACTATGGCTACACCTTC.

The chain carries TRBV28 and TRBJ1-6; a possible D gene is TRBD1 (5 bases). CDR3 length: 14 amino acids. Trimming stripped 2 bases from V and 10 bases from J, with 12 bases between. In germline, CDR1 is MDHEN, CDR2 SYDVKM. The CDR3 loop is CASSLGRGYSPLHF. The CDR3, as DNA: TGTGCCAGCAGTTTAGGTAGGGGTTACTCACCCCTCCACTTT.

The chain combines TRBV6-5 with TRBJ2-1, with 9 nucleotides matching TRBD2. There are 16 residues in the CDR3. Looked up from germline, CDR1 is MNHEY and CDR2 is SVGAGI. The J segment lost 4 bases and the V segment lost 0 bases, leaving 4 bases of the junction unmatched. CDR3 coding DNA: TGTGCCAGCAGTTACTCGAACGCGGGAGGGTACAATGAGCAGTTCTTC. It codes for CASSYSNAGGYNEQFF.

The chain joins TRBV19 to TRBJ1-1, with TRBD1 matching 9 bases. CDR1 is LNHDA, CDR2 SQIVND, per germline (reference sequence). The CDR3 sequence is 14 residues long. V gave up 3 bases and J gave up 14 bases; unmatched junction bases: 13. CDR3 coding DNA: TGTGCCAGTAGTATGAGGGACAGGGCCTCTCCGAGGTTCTTT. Translation: CASSMRDRASPRFF.

The J gene is TRBJ2-3, the V gene TRBV7-3, with D tentatively TRBD2 (6 bases). In germline, CDR1 is SGHTA, CDR2 FQGTGA. Trimming cost V 5 bases and J 4 bases, with 13 bases left between them. The CDR3 contains 14 residues. CDR3 in DNA: TGTGCCAGCAGCCCTGCGAGGGAGGCAGATACGCAGTATTTT. Translating gives CASSPAREADTQYF.

This chain joins TRBV11-3 and TRBJ2-1; D possibly corresponds to TRBD2 (6 bases). Trimming stripped 5 bases from V and 4 bases from J, with 12 bases between. The length of the CDR3 is 14 residues. Germline V gene sequence: CDR1 SGHNT, CDR2 YENEEA. This CDR3 is CASSISGQYNEQFF. DNA of the CDR3: TGTGCCAGCAGCATCAGCGGGCAGTACAATGAGCAGTTCTTC.

V gene TRBV4-3 combines with J gene TRBJ1-3, with D hard to call. The CDR3 has 13 residues. V dropped 0 bases and J dropped 4 bases, with 4 bases sitting between them. Germline loops: CDR1 LGHNA, CDR2 YSLEER. The CDR3 DNA follows: TGCGCCAGCAGCCAAGAGCGGGGAAACACCATATATTTT. Translating it yields CASSQERGNTIYF.

This clone was seen more than once but under ten times. The chain is built from TRBV7-2 and TRBJ1-5, with D maybe TRBD1 (5 bases). Germline V CDR1 and CDR2: SGHTA, FQGNSA. Trimming took off 4 bases at V and 0 bases at J, with 10 bases between the two ends. The CDR3 is made up of 15 amino acids. The CDR3 DNA sequence: TGTGCCAGCAGCTCATCCAGGGTTAGCAATCAGCCCCAGCATTTT. Amino acid sequence: CASSSSRVSNQPQHF.

This clone showed up just once. The chain couples TRBV19 to TRBJ2-1; 10 bases fit TRBD1. V gave up 4 bases and J gave up 6 bases; unmatched junction bases: 6. The CDR3 spans 15 residues. The V gene's germline CDR1 is LNHDA and CDR2 SQIVND (reference sequence). The CDR3 nucleotides are TGTGCCAGTAGTAGTTCCGGGACAGGGGCCAATGAGCAGTTCTTC. It encodes CASSSSGTGANEQFF. The whole variable domain, filled in from reference TRBV19 and TRBJ2-1, reads DGGITQSPKYLFRKEGQNVTLSCEQNLNHDAMYWYRQDPGQGLRLIYYSQIVNDFQKGDIAEGYSVSREKKESFPLTVTSAQKNPTAFYLCASSSSGTGANEQFFGPGTRLTVL.

The chain uses TRBV5-1 and TRBJ2-7, with TRBD2 identical over 8 bases. With 0 bases clipped from V and 5 bases from J, the junction kept 7 bases outside the gene matches. The germline V gene encodes CDR1 SGHRS and CDR2 YFSETQ. The CDR3 extends over 15 amino acids. CDR3 sequence: CASSLASGGSDEQYF. The DNA of the CDR3 is TGCGCCAGCAGCTTGGCCAGCGGGGGATCTGACGAGCAGTACTTC.